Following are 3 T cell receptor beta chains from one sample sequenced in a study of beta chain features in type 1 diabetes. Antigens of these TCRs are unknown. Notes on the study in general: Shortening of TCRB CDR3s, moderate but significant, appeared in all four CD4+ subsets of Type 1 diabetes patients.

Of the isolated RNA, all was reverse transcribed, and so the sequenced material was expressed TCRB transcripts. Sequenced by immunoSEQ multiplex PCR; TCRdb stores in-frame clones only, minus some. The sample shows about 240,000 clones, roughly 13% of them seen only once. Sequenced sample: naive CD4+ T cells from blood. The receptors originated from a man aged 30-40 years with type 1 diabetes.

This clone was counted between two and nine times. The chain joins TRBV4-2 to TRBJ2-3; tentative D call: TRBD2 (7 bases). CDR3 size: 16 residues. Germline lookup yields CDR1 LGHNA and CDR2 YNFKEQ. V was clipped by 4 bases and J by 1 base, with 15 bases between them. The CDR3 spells CASSPGGGGRTDTQYF. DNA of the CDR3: TGTGCCAGCAGCCCCGGGGGCGGGGGCCGCACAGATACGCAGTATTTT.

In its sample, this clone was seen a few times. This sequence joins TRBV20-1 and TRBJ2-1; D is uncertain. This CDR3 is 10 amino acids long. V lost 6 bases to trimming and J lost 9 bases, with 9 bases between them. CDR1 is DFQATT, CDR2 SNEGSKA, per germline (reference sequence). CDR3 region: CSASLPEQFF. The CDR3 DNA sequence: TGCAGTGCGAGCCTGCCTGAGCAGTTCTTC.

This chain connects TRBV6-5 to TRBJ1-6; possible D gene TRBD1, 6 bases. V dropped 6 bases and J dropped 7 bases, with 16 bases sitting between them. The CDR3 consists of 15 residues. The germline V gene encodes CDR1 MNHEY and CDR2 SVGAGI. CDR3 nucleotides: TGTGCCAGCAGGCTAACAGGGTTGGGGAATTCACCCCTCCACTTT. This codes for CASRLTGLGNSPLHF.